Sample share makes the clone carrying this TCR beta chain medium-sized. What was amplified from RNA transcripts were TCR beta CDR3 regions. TCR CDR3 regions were first amplified by RT-PCR with HTBI primers. A single record per CDR3 protein comes from TCRdb applying MiXCR to the multiplex PCR reads. The data hold more than 20,000 distinct CDR3 sequences, with around 47% observed a single time. The CDR3 loop spans 12 amino acids. Germline loops: CDR1 DFQATT, CDR2 SNEGSKA (reference sequence). Deletions cut 4 bases from V and 8 bases from J, with 12 bases between. These data originate in a study of T cells in Graves' hyperthyroidism and ophthalmopathy.

The chain links TRBV20-1 to TRBJ2-1; D might be TRBD2 (5 bases). This TCR was sampled from a woman between 35 and 50 years old with Graves' hyperthyroidism that later progressed to Graves' ophthalmopathy. Input material: blood. The CDR3 protein is CSATWETDEQFF. The CDR3 nucleotides read TGCAGTGCTACATGGGAGACCGATGAGCAGTTCTTC.